These 27 T cell receptor beta chains came from one sample sequenced in a study of T-cell reconstitution after alpha-beta-depleted transplantation in children. As it was prepared, the TCRbeta library received unique molecular identifiers. TCRdb itself ran the PCR reads through MiXCR, one entry per CDR3 protein. The table includes approximately 82,000 distinct CDR3 sequences, about a sixth detected once. Here the sequenced sample was PBMCs, mostly from graft donor cells, taken 360 days after TCRalphabeta/CD19-depleted stem cell transplant. These receptors all stem from a male patient between 2 and 15 years old who had a stem cell transplant for acute lymphoblastic leukemia, so the T cells may come from the graft donor.

This clonotype showed up many times. V usage is TRBV28 and J usage is TRBJ2-7, with 11 positions matching TRBD2. V trimming: 5 bases; J trimming: 2 bases; junction bases outside the gene matches: 8. There are 16 residues in the CDR3. In germline, CDR1 is MDHEN, CDR2 SYDVKM. The CDR3 DNA sequence: TGTGCCAGCAGTCGATGGAGACTAGCGGGGCCCTACGAGCAGTACTTC. This sequence encodes CASSRWRLAGPYEQYF.

The chain recombines TRBV4-2 with TRBJ2-7; 9 bases line up with TRBD1. Germline trimming cut 0 bases from V and 0 bases from J; bases unmatched to any gene: 3. Looked up from germline, CDR1 is LGHNA and CDR2 is YNFKEQ. This CDR3 comprises 16 residues. CDR3 loop: CASSQEDRGVSYEQYF. The CDR3 DNA reads as TGTGCCAGCAGCCAAGAGGACAGGGGCGTCTCCTACGAGCAGTACTTC.

By share, this clonotype ranks as medium-sized (0.01 to 0.1%). This chain connects TRBV10-3 to TRBJ2-7; 10 bases agree with TRBD2. This CDR3 comprises 16 residues. Germline CDR1 and CDR2: ENHRY and SYGVKD. Trimming cost V 2 bases and J 7 bases; bases outside gene matches: 11. CDR3 in amino acids: CAISETGTSDLGEQYF. CDR3 bases: TGTGCCATCAGTGAGACCGGGACTAGCGATTTGGGGGAGCAGTACTTC.

The chain carries TRBV5-5 and TRBJ2-2; D gene ambiguous. V was clipped by 2 bases and J by 2 bases, with 10 bases between them. The CDR3 is 15 residues long. The germline V gene has CDR1 SGHKS and CDR2 YYEKEE (reference sequence). The CDR3 coding sequence is TGTGCCAGCAGCTTACACGACTCTAACACCGGGGAGCTGTTTTTT. Amino acid sequence: CASSLHDSNTGELFF.

This clonotype occurred a few times. The chain carries TRBV20-1 and TRBJ2-3, with D perhaps given as TRBD1 or TRBD2 (6 bases each). The germline V gene has CDR1 DFQATT and CDR2 SNEGSKA (reference sequence). CDR3 length: 16 amino acids. Trimming cost V 3 bases and J 3 bases, with 19 bases left between them. CDR3 sequence (DNA): TGCAGTGCTAGGTCACGGGGGCTTGAACGGACAGATACGCAGTATTTT. Amino acids: CSARSRGLERTDTQYF.

Many counts were recorded for this clonotype. V and J are TRBV10-3 and TRBJ2-3, with D possibly TRBD1 on 6 matching bases. Germline V gives CDR1 ENHRY, CDR2 SYGVKD. CDR3 length: 15 residues. Trimming stripped 3 bases from V and 0 bases from J, with 10 bases between. CDR3 in DNA: TGTGCCATCAGTGACGTGGGGGCTAGCACAGATACGCAGTATTTT. Protein: CAISDVGASTDTQYF.

The V call is TRBV12-3 or TRBV12-4, the J call TRBJ1-1; D is unclear. The CDR3 is made up of 13 amino acids. V was clipped by 2 bases and J by 3 bases, with 7 bases between them. The DNA for the CDR3 is TGTGCCAGCAGTTTACGACGCTACACTGAAGCTTTCTTT. Protein sequence: CASSLRRYTEAFF.

There are many counts of this clonotype. V and J are TRBV27 and TRBJ2-3, with D unclear. This CDR3 is 14 amino acids long. Per germline, CDR1 MNHEY and CDR2 SMNVEV (reference sequence). V dropped 3 bases and J dropped 0 bases, with 7 bases sitting between them. CDR3 in amino acids: CASSFHSSTDTQYF. The CDR3 DNA reads as TGTGCCAGCAGTTTCCACTCTAGCACAGATACGCAGTATTTT.

The CDR3 nucleotides read TGTGCCACGCCAAATCTGAATTACGAGCGCTCGCAGTACTTC. This sequence encodes CATPNLNYERSQYF. The genes are TRBV24-1 and TRBJ2-7; D gene ambiguous. The CDR3 is made up of 14 amino acids. The V gene's germline CDR1 is KGHDR and CDR2 SFDVKD. Trimming pared 10 bases from V and 9 bases from J, leaving 24 bases between.

The table lists this clonotype with a few counts. The chain joins TRBV7-9 to TRBJ2-7, with 9 nucleotides matching TRBD2. CDR1 SEHNR and CDR2 FQNEAQ come from the germline V gene (reference sequence). The CDR3 runs 16 residues. With 5 bases clipped from V and 6 bases from J, the junction kept 14 bases outside the gene matches. In nucleotides, the CDR3 is TGTGCCAGCAGCCTATTGACTAGCGGCTTGAGAAGCGAGCAGTACTTC. This sequence encodes CASSLLTSGLRSEQYF.

The genes are TRBV12-3 or TRBV12-4 and TRBJ2-1; 11 bases align to TRBD2. CDR3 length: 16 residues. Trimming took 4 bases from V and 8 from J; bases not matched to a gene: 10. For the CDR3, the DNA is TGTGCCAGCAGTTCCAAACTAGCGGGAGCACGTCATGAGCAGTTCTTC. Amino acid sequence: CASSSKLAGARHEQFF.

This clonotype came up a few times. The chain couples TRBV30 to TRBJ2-7; maybe TRBD1 (6 bases). CDR1 and CDR2 (germline): GTSNPN, SVGIG (reference sequence). The ends were cut back, 4 bases at V and 0 bases at J, with 16 bases in the middle. The CDR3 is 15 residues long. CDR3 coding DNA: TGTGCCTGGAAAGGCTGGACAGTGCACTCCTACGAGCAGTACTTC. Protein: CAWKGWTVHSYEQYF. Using reference TRBV30 and TRBJ2-7 for the parts outside the CDR3, the full variable domain is SQTIHQWPATLVQPVGSPLSLECTVEGTSNPNLYWYRQAAGRGLQLLFYSVGIGQISSEVPQNLSASRPQDRQFILSSKKLLLSDSGFYLCAWKGWTVHSYEQYFGPGTRLTVT.

There are many counts of this clonotype. The V and J genes are TRBV29-1 and TRBJ1-2; 10 bases are shared with TRBD1. The length of the CDR3 is 12 residues. Looked up from germline, CDR1 is SQVTM and CDR2 is ANQGSEA. Trimming took 3 bases from V and 7 from J; bases not matched to a gene: 2. The CDR3 DNA reads TGCAGCGTTGAGGGACAGGGGTCTGGCTACACCTTC. Translating gives CSVEGQGSGYTF.

This clonotype was observed a few times. This sequence joins TRBV5-1 and TRBJ2-5; no clear D gene. CDR1 is SGHRS and CDR2 is YFSETQ in the germline V gene. CDR3 size: 12 residues. The germline V and J ends were trimmed by 5 bases and 2 bases, with 7 bases remaining between them. The CDR3 bases are TGCGCCAGCAGTAAGGGACAAGAGACCCAGTACTTC. The encoded protein is CASSKGQETQYF.

V usage is TRBV7-9 and J usage is TRBJ2-7; D is unclear. V lost 1 base and J 2 bases, leaving 6 bases between the germline ends. The CDR3 runs to 13 residues. Germline CDR1 reads SEHNR; CDR2 reads FQNEAQ (reference sequence). This CDR3 is CASSLVIPYEQYF. The CDR3 bases are TGTGCCAGCAGCTTAGTAATACCCTACGAGCAGTACTTC.

This sequence joins TRBV5-1 and TRBJ2-6, with 9 bases matching TRBD1. Germline CDR1 is SGHRS and CDR2 is YFSETQ. The junction had 1 base not matched to a gene; V was cut back by 0 bases and J by 0 bases. The CDR3 covers 17 residues. CDR3 coding DNA: TGCGCCAGCAGCTTGGGACAGGGGGTCTCTGGGGCCAACGTCCTGACTTTC. Protein: CASSLGQGVSGANVLTF.

The V and J genes are TRBV20-1 and TRBJ2-3; D is unresolved. Germline CDR1 DFQATT, CDR2 SNEGSKA (reference sequence). The CDR3 spans 14 residues. The V end was cut by 6 bases, the J end by 0 bases, with 13 bases between. The CDR3 here is CSATEMWSTDTQYF. As DNA, the CDR3 is TGCAGTGCAACAGAGATGTGGAGCACAGATACGCAGTATTTT.

There are a few counts of this clonotype. The chain links TRBV12-3 or TRBV12-4 to TRBJ2-2, with no clear D. V dropped 7 bases and J dropped 5 bases, with 14 bases sitting between them. There are 14 residues in the CDR3. CDR3 bases: TGTGCCAGCAATAGGTCCCGAGGTACCGGGGAGCTGTTTTTT. The encoded protein is CASNRSRGTGELFF.

In DNA form, the CDR3 reads TGTGCCGGAGGGACAGCCCTTTATGGCTACACCTTC. Protein sequence: CAGGTALYGYTF. This sequence joins TRBV7-9 and TRBJ1-2; 7 bases align to TRBD1. Germline CDR1 reads SEHNR; CDR2 reads FQNEAQ (reference sequence). This CDR3 spans 12 amino acids. Unmatched junction bases numbered 8, after V lost 11 bases and J lost 5 bases.

For the CDR3, the DNA is TGCGCCAGCAGGCGGGAGGGCCCTTTAGAGACCCAGTACTTC. As protein: CASRREGPLETQYF. The J gene is TRBJ2-5, the V gene TRBV5-1, with 9 bases that match TRBD2. The CDR3 loop spans 14 amino acids. From germline, CDR1 is SGHRS and CDR2 YFSETQ. Trimming cost V 5 bases and J 4 bases; bases outside gene matches: 6.

The rearrangement uses TRBV5-1 and TRBJ2-1, with D possibly being TRBD2 (5 bases). Trimming pared 7 bases from V and 10 bases from J, leaving 18 bases between. Germline V gene data show CDR1 as SGHRS and CDR2 as YFSETQ. The CDR3 extends over 13 amino acids. Here the CDR3 reads CASSPSITGEQFF. The CDR3 bases are TGCGCCAGCTCGCCTTCCATAACGGGAGAGCAGTTCTTC.

This clonotype was seen ten or more times. V gene TRBV6-5 combines with J gene TRBJ1-4; D call uncertain. CDR1 is MNHEY, CDR2 SVGAGI, per germline. V was shortened by 0 bases and J by 8 bases, with 4 bases between the two germline ends. CDR3 length: 12 amino acids. In nucleotides, the CDR3 is TGTGCCAGCAGTTACTCAGGGGAAAAACTGTTTTTT. Amino acid sequence: CASSYSGEKLFF.

The CDR3 sequence: CASNRDTNEKLFF. The CDR3 DNA follows: TGTGCCAGCAACAGGGACACGAATGAAAAACTGTTTTTT. The rearrangement uses TRBV25-1 and TRBJ1-4, with D perhaps matching TRBD1 (6 bases). The V end lost 7 bases, the J end lost 5 bases, and 11 bases lay between the germline ends. The CDR3 length is 13 residues. CDR1 is MGHDK and CDR2 is SYGVNS in the germline V gene.

There are a few counts of this clonotype. The chain couples TRBV5-1 to TRBJ2-3; 11 bases fit TRBD2. Germline V gene lookup returns CDR1 SGHRS and CDR2 YFSETQ. The CDR3 is made up of 18 amino acids. V lost 2 bases, J lost 6 bases, and 14 bases stayed unmatched. The DNA of the CDR3 is TGCGCCAGCAGCTTCCTTACCGGGACTAGCGGAGGCGGGGATACGCAGTATTTT. This encodes CASSFLTGTSGGGDTQYF.

The chain uses TRBV9 and TRBJ2-1; 9 bases align to TRBD2. Looked up from germline, CDR1 is SGDLS and CDR2 is YYNGEE. With V trimmed by 3 bases and J by 7 bases, 11 bases remained unmatched. The CDR3 sequence is 16 residues long. CDR3 nucleotide sequence: TGTGCCAGCAGCGCAAAACCAGCGGGAGGTCGGAATGAGCAGTTCTTC. Protein: CASSAKPAGGRNEQFF.

This chain joins TRBV18 and TRBJ2-6; 14 positions match TRBD2. V shed 3 bases, J shed 1 base, and the junction held 2 bases outside the gene matches. Germline CDR1 and CDR2: KGHSH and LQKENI. The CDR3 loop spans 18 amino acids. CDR3 in amino acids: CASSPGLAGESGANVLTF. The CDR3 bases are TGTGCCAGCTCACCGGGACTAGCGGGAGAATCTGGGGCCAACGTCCTGACTTTC.

This clonotype was recorded many times. The chain has TRBV29-1 and TRBJ2-7; TRBD2 might be the D (6 bases). From germline, CDR1 is SQVTM and CDR2 ANQGSEA. V was shortened by 3 bases and J by 7 bases, with 10 bases between the two germline ends. The CDR3 sequence is 11 residues long. CDR3 region: CSVDRAGEQYF. CDR3 nucleotide sequence: TGCAGCGTTGATAGGGCGGGAGAGCAGTACTTC.